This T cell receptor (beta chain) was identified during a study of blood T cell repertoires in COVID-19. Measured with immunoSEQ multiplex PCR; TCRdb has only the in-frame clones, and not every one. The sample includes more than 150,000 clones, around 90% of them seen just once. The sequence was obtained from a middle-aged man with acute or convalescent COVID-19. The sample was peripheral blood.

The CDR3 sequence: CASAAGPNYNEQFF. In DNA form, the CDR3 reads TGCGCCAGCGCGGCGGGGCCGAACTACAATGAGCAGTTCTTC. The chain recombines TRBV5-1 with TRBJ2-1; D may be TRBD2 (6 bases). Germline lookup yields CDR1 SGHRS and CDR2 YFSETQ. This CDR3 is 14 amino acids long. V lost 7 bases and J 3 bases, leaving 14 bases between the germline ends.